This TCR beta chain was profiled in a study of monozygotic twins with inflammatory bowel disease. The authors drew around 2.6 ml of blood from each donor. About this clonotype itself: Its antigen is not known.

With eight separate reactions per sample, the authors made cDNA. The template switching step added UMIs that contained a 6-nucleotide sample barcode. From its re-call of the 5' RACE reads, TCRdb lists each CDR3 protein once, without DNA. This sample's table reports about 350,000 distinct CDR3 sequences. Germline CDR1 and CDR2: DFQATT and SNEGSKA (reference sequence). The CDR3 consists of 11 residues. Whole-study findings and limits: No repertoire similarity difference was seen between concordant and discordant twins; power was possibly limited.

The clonotype originates from a human donor with ulcerative colitis or Crohn's disease, or a healthy co-twin of an affected twin (not recorded which). The rearrangement links TRBV20-1 to TRBJ1-2; the TCRdb call, TRBD1, lacks DNA for checking. Material: blood. CDR3 loop: CSARRQEHYTF.